These 5 T cell receptor beta chains share one sample of origin, sequenced in a study of cytomegalovirus exposure and HLA in healthy donors. The PCR used 60 Vbeta and 13 Jbeta primers. TCRdb's table, derived via immunoSEQ multiplex PCR, lists solely in-frame clones and lacks some. Of 200,000 to 250,000 clones listed, around 83% are singletons. Sequencing used PBMCs. These receptors were collected from a girl between 5 and 17 years old in good health and CMV-seronegative.

The CDR3 is CASSEDGGGRDTQYF. DNA of the CDR3: TGTGCCAGCAGTGAAGACGGCGGGGGACGAGATACGCAGTATTTT. This chain links TRBV2 with TRBJ2-3; 7 bases are a match to TRBD2. The CDR3 sequence is 15 residues long. From germline, CDR1 is SNHLY and CDR2 FYNNEI. Unmatched junction bases numbered 6, after V lost 1 base and J lost 5 bases.

The chain uses TRBV5-6 and TRBJ1-5, with TRBD1 identical over 7 bases. In germline, CDR1 is SGHDT, CDR2 YYEEEE. The CDR3 runs to 14 residues. Unmatched junction bases numbered 3, after V lost 2 bases and J lost 4 bases. The CDR3 is CASSLQGMNQPQHF. CDR3 DNA: TGTGCCAGCAGCTTACAGGGGATGAATCAGCCCCAGCATTTT.

The V and J genes are TRBV5-1 and TRBJ2-3, with 12 bases fitting TRBD2. Germline V gene data show CDR1 as SGHRS and CDR2 as YFSETQ. This CDR3 comprises 16 residues. V lost 5 bases, J lost 5 bases, and 9 bases stayed unmatched. The CDR3 coding sequence is TGCGCCAGCAGGGTTGCTAGCGGGGGGGCAGGAGATACGCAGTATTTT. Amino acids: CASRVASGGAGDTQYF.

The J gene is TRBJ2-1, the V gene TRBV30, with unresolved D. Germline V CDR1 and CDR2: GTSNPN, SVGIG (reference sequence). V lost 2 bases and J 4 bases, leaving 9 bases between the germline ends. The length of the CDR3 is 13 residues. CDR3 sequence reads: CAWSQAFYNEQFF. The CDR3 nucleotides read TGTGCCTGGAGTCAAGCCTTTTACAATGAGCAGTTCTTC. The full variable domain, completed using reference TRBV30 and TRBJ2-1, is SQTIHQWPATLVQPVGSPLSLECTVEGTSNPNLYWYRQAAGRGLQLLFYSVGIGQISSEVPQNLSASRPQDRQFILSSKKLLLSDSGFYLCAWSQAFYNEQFFGPGTRLTVL.

The V call is TRBV6-5, the J call TRBJ1-4, with D unresolved. V lost 5 bases and J 5 bases, leaving 15 bases between the germline ends. The CDR3 is 15 amino acids. Germline CDR1 and CDR2: MNHEY and SVGAGI. The CDR3 sequence is CASSSRSGRNEKLFF. Written as DNA, the CDR3 is TGTGCCAGCAGTAGCCGTTCGGGAAGAAATGAAAAACTGTTTTTT.